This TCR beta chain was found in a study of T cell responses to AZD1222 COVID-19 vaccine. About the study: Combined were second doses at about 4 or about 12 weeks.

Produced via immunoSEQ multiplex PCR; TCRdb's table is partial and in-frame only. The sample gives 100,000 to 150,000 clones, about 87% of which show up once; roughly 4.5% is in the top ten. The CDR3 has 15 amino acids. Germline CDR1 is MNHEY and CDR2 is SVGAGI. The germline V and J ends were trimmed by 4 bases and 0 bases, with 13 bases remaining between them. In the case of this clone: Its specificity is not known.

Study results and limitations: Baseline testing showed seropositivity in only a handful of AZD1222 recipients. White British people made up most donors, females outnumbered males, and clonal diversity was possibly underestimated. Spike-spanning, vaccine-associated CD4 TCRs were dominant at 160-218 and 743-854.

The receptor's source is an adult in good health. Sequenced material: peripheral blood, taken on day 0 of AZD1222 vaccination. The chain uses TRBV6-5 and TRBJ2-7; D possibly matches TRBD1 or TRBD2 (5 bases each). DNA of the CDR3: TGTGCCAGCAGTTTGGGGGATGAGGGCTCCTACGAGCAGTACTTC. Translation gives CASSLGDEGSYEQYF.